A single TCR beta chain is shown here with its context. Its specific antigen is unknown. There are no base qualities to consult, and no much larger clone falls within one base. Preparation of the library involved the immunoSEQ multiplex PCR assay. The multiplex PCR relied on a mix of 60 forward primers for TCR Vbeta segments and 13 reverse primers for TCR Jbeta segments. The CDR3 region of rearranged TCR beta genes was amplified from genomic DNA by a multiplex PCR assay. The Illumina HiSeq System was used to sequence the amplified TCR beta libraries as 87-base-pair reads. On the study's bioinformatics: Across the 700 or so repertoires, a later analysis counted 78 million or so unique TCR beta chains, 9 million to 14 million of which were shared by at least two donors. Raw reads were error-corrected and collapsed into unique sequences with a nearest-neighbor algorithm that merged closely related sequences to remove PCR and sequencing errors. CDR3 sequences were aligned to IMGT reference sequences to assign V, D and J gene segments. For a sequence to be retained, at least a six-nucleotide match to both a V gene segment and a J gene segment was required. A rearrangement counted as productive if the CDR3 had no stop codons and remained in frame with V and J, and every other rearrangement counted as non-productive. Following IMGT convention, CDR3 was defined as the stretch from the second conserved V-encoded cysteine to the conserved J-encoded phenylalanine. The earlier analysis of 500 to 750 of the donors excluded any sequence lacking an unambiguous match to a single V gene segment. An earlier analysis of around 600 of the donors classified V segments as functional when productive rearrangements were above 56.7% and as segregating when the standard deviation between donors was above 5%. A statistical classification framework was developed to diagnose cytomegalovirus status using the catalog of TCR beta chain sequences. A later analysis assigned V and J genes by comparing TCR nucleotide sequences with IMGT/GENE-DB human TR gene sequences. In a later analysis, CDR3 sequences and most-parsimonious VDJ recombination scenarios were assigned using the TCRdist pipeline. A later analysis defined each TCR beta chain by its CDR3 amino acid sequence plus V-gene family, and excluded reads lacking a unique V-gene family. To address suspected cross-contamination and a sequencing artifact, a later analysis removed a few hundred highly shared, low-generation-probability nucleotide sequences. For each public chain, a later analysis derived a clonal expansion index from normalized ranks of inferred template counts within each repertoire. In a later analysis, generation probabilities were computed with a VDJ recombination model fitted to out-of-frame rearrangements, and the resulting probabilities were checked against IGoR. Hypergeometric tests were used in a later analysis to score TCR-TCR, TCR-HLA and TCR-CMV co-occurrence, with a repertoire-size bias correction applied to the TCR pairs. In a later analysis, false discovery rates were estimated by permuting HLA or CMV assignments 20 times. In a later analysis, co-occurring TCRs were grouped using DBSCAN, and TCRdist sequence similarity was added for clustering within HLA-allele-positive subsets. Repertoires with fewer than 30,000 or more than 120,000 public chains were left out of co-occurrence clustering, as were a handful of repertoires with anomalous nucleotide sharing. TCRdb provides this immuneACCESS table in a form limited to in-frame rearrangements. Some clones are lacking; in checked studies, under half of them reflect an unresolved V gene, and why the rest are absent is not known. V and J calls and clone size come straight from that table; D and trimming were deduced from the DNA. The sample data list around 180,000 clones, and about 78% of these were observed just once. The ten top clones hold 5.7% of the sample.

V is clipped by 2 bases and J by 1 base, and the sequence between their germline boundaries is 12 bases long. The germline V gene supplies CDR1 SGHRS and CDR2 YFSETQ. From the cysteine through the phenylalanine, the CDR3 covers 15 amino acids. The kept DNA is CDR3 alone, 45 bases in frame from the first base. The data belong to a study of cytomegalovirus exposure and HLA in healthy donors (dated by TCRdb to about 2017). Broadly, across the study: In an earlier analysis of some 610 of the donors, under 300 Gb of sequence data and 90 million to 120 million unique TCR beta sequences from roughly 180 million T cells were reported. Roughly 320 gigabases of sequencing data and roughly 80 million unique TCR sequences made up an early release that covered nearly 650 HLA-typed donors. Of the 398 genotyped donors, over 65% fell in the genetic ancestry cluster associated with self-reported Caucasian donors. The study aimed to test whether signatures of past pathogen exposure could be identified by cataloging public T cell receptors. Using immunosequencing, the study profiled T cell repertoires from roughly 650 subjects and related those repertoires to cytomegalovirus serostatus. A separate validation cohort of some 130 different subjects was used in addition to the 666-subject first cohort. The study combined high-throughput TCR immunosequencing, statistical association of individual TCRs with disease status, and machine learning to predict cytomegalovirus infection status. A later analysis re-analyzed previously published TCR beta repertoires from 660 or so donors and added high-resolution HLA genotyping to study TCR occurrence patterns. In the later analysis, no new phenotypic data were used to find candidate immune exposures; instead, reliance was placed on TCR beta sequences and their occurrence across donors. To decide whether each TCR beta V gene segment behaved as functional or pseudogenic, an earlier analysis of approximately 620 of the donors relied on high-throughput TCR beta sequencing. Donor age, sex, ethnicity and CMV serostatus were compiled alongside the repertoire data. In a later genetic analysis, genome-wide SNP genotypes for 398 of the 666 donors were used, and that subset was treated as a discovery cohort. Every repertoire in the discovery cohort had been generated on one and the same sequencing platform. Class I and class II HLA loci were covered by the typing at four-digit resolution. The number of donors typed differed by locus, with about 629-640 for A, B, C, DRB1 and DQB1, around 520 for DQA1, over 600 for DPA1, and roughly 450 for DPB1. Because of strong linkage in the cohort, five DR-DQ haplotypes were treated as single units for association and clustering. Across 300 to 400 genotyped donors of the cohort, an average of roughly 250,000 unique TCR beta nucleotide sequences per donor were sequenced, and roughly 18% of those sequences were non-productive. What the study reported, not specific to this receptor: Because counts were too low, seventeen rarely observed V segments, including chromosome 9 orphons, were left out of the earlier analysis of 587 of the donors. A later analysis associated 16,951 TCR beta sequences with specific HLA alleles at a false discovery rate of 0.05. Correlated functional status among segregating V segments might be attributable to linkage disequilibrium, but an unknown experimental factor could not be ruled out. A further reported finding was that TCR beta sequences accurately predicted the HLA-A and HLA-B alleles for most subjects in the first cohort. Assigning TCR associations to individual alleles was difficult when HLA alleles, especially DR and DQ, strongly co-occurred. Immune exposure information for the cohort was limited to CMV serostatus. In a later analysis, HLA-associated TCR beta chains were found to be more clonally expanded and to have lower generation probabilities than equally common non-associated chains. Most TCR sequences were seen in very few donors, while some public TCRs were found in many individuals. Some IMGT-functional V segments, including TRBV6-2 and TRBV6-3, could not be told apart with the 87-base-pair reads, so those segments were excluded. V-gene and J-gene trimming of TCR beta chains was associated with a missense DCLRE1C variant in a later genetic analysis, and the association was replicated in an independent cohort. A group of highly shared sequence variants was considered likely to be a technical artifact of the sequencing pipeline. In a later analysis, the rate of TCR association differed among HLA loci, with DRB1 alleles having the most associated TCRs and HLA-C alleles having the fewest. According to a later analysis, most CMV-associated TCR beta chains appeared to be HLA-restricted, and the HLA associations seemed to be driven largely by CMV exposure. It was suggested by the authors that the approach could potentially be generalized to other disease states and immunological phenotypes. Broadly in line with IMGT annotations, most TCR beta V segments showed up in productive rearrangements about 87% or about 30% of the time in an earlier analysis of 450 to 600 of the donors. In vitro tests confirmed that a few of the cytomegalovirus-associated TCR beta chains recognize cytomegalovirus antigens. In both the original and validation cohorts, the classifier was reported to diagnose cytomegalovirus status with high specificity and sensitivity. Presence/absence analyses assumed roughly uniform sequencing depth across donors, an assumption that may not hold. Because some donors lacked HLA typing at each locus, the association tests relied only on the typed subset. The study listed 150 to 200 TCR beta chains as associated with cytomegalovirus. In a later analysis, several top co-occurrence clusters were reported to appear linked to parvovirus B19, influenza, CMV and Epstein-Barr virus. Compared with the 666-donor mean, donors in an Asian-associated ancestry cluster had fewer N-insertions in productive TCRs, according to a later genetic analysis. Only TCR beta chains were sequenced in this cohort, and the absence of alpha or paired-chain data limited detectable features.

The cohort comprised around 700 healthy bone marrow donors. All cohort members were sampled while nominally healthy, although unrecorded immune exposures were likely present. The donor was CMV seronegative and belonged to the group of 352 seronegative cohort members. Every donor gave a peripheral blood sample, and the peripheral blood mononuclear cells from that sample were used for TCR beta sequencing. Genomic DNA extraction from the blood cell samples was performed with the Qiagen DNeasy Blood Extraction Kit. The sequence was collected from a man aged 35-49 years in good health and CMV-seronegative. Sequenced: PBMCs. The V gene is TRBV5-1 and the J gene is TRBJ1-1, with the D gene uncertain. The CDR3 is CASSLDGLPNTEAFF. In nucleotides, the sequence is TGCGCCAGCAGCTTAGACGGACTCCCGAACACTGAAGCTTTCTTT.